Included here is one TCR beta chain sequence, with context. As yet, its antigen is unknown. These data belong to a study of shared clonotypes between healthy human individuals. As originally analysed: ImmunoSEQ yielded junction-only sequences lacking quality scores, so filtering differed. Produced via immunoSEQ multiplex PCR; TCRdb's table is partial and in-frame only. V, J and clone size were drawn from that table, and D and trimming were deduced from the DNA. There are roughly 1.4 million clones in the sample; around 98.5% occur only once, and roughly 0.35% lies in the top ten. Study-wide results and caveats: What rarefaction showed was incomplete sorted-subset sequencing despite large depth.

The sequencing sample was made of naive CD4+ T cells sorted from blood. Described subset: CD45RA+ positively selected. The sequence derives from a man between 25 and 39 years old in good health.

The CDR3 is CATKNNMNTEAFF. The CDR3 region has the DNA TGTGCCACCAAAAATAACATGAACACTGAAGCTTTCTTT. The chain joins TRBV6-1 to TRBJ1-1; D is ambiguous. The CDR3 extends over 13 amino acids. The V end was cut by 10 bases, the J end by 0 bases, with 12 bases between. Germline loops: CDR1 MNHNS, CDR2 SASEGT.